This T cell receptor (beta chain) was captured in a study of shared clonotypes between healthy human individuals. V lost 0 bases and J 5 bases, leaving 7 bases between the germline ends. The CDR3 covers 12 residues. Germline CDR1 reads GTSNPN; CDR2 reads SVGIG (reference sequence). On ten immunoSEQ deep assay plates, unsorted PBMC DNA was sequenced. Profiled with immunoSEQ multiplex PCR; TCRdb holds only in-frame clones, not every one. Altogether roughly 500,000 clones are present, 75% to 85% being singletons, with the ten largest covering 13%. The gene calls are TRBV30 and TRBJ1-1, with D unresolved. The receptor was isolated from a woman aged 35 to 49 in good health. Some clones in this sample may be carry-over from other donors' samples. The material sequenced was PBMCs. The CDR3 here is CAWSVWRTEAFF. The CDR3 nucleotides read TGTGCCTGGAGTGTTTGGAGGACTGAAGCTTTCTTT.